This T cell receptor beta chain was found in a study of Ad26.COV2.S vaccination and SARS-CoV-2 variants. This sample's treatment: 19 received Ad26.COV2.S at low or high dose, single or two shots; several received placebo; per-sample allocation not given. Day 63 after the first vaccine or placebo injection was the time point for sampling. The assay was immunoSEQ multiplex PCR, and TCRdb's table has in-frame clones only and misses some. The repertoire holds roughly 420,000 clones, with around 87% as singletons. The CDR3 contains 17 residues. V dropped 0 bases and J dropped 5; count of bases not matched to a gene: 7. In germline, CDR1 is SGHTA, CDR2 FQGTGA.

The chain uses TRBV7-3 and TRBJ2-1; 10 nucleotides agree with TRBD2. The input for sequencing was peripheral blood, taken in a trial of Ad26.COV2.S vaccine versus placebo. This sequence was found in a person between 18 and 60 years old who received the Ad26.COV2.S COVID-19 vaccine or a placebo. This chain's CDR3 is CASSLTLLAGGHNEQFF. For the CDR3, the DNA is TGTGCCAGCAGCTTAACGTTGTTAGCGGGGGGCCACAATGAGCAGTTCTTC.